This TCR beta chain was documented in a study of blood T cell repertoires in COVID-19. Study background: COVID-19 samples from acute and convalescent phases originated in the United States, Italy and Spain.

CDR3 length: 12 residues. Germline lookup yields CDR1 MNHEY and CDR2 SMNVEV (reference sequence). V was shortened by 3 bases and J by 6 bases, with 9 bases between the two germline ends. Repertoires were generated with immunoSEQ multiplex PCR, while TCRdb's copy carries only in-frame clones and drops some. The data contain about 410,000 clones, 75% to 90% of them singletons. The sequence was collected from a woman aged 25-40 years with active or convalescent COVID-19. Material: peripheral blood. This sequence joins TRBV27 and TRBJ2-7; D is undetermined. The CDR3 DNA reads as TGTGCCAGCAGTTTCCCTTCGGGCGAGCAGTACTTC. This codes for CASSFPSGEQYF.